The text below deals with one T cell receptor beta chain. No antigen is known for it. The sample is drawn from a study of T cells in localized non-small cell lung cancer. Study-level results: Uninvolved adjacent lung showed peak T cell clonality, exceeding tumor. There was an association of higher blood T cell density with longer overall survival.

TCRdb keeps only in-frame clones here, not all; method: immunoSEQ multiplex PCR. Here the sample spans roughly 30,000 clones, roughly 89% being singletons. CDR1 is KGHSH, CDR2 LQKENI, per germline. This CDR3 is built from 13 residues. V lost 3 bases, J lost 1 base, and 6 bases lay in between. The chain combines TRBV18 with TRBJ1-1, with D tentatively TRBD1 (5 bases). This receptor was taken from a woman between 18 and 49 years old with stage I lung adenocarcinoma. The specimen comprised peripheral blood, sampled before any cancer treatment. The CDR3 DNA reads TGTGCCAGCTCACCTGGGGCGAACACTGAAGCTTTCTTT. Its translation is CASSPGANTEAFF.